Reported below is one T cell receptor (beta chain). Its antigen is unknown. The data were taken from a study of CD8 T cells in Susac syndrome. Points from the study as a whole: The number of individuals included in the study's TCR sequencing and HLA analysis was acknowledged as relatively small.

After removal of 6 bases from V and 5 bases from J, the junction contained 33 bases not matched to a gene. Germline V gene sequence: CDR1 SGHAT, CDR2 FQDESV (reference sequence). CDR3 length: 22 amino acids. The authors reverse transcribed roughly 0.45 to 1 ug RNA with random hexamers. It was immunoSEQ multiplex PCR that amplified TCR beta CDR3 across 54 Vbeta and 13 Jbeta. TCRdb reprocessed the immunoSEQ multiplex PCR reads with MiXCR, giving one entry per CDR3 protein. This table has over 150,000 distinct CDR3 sequences, approximately 94% appearing once. This chain joins TRBV11-1 and TRBJ1-1; 7 bases fit TRBD1. The clonotype was recovered from a human donor with multiple sclerosis. The sequencing sample was made of CD4+ T cells from PBMCs. The DNA for the CDR3 is TGTGCCAGCAGGAATCTTAAACTGTTCATGGGGGACAGTCCACAGAGAGTGACTGAAGCTTTCTTT. Translating it yields CASRNLKLFMGDSPQRVTEAFF.